A single sample gave rise to the 22 T cell receptor beta chains below, sequenced in a study of blood T cell repertoires in COVID-19. Clones were read by immunoSEQ multiplex PCR, and TCRdb kept only the in-frame ones, dropping some. There are over 130,000 clones in the sample; approximately 84% occur only once, and approximately 3.6% lies in the top ten. Input material: PBMCs or T cells enriched from blood (not recorded which). These receptors all come from a woman aged 45-65 years with acute COVID-19.

The rearrangement joins TRBV7-2 to TRBJ2-3; 10 positions agree with TRBD2. Germline V gene sequence: CDR1 SGHTA, CDR2 FQGNSA. V shed 1 base and J 5 bases; nucleotides not matched to a gene: 6. This CDR3 has 16 residues. CDR3 nucleotide sequence: TGTGCCAGCAGCTTAGGTCCTAGCGGGAGAGGAGATACGCAGTATTTT. It yields the protein CASSLGPSGRGDTQYF. The variable domain in full, with the rest retrieved from reference TRBV7-2 and TRBJ2-3, is GAGVSQSPSNKVTEKGKDVELRCDPISGHTALYWYRQSLGQGLEFLIYFQGNSAPDKSGLPSDRFSAERTGGSVSTLTIQRTQQEDSAVYLCASSLGPSGRGDTQYFGPGTRLTVL.

The chain combines TRBV2 with TRBJ1-5, with unresolved D. CDR1 and CDR2 from the germline V gene are SNHLY and FYNNEI. The CDR3 covers 15 residues. Trimming shortened V by 4 bases and J by 0 bases, and 10 bases separated the two germline ends. CDR3 loop: CASSVEQPSNQPQHF. DNA for the CDR3: TGTGCCAGCAGTGTAGAACAGCCTAGCAATCAGCCCCAGCATTTT.

The genes are TRBV7-9 and TRBJ2-2, with 8 positions matching TRBD2. Losses at the gene ends were 1 base for V and 4 bases for J; bases not matched to a gene: 11. The CDR3 covers 18 residues. From germline, CDR1 is SEHNR and CDR2 FQNEAQ (reference sequence). The CDR3 DNA reads as TGTGCCAGCAGCTTAGAGGTTGGCGGGAGGCGTGGCACCGGGGAGCTGTTTTTT. This encodes CASSLEVGGRRGTGELFF. Variable domain in full (rest from reference TRBV7-9 and TRBJ2-2): DTGVSQNPRHKITKRGQNVTFRCDPISEHNRLYWYRQTLGQGPEFLTYFQNEAQLEKSRLLSDRFSAERPKGSFSTLEIQRTEQGDSAMYLCASSLEVGGRRGTGELFFGEGSRLTVL.

J is TRBJ1-1 and V is TRBV6-5; the D gene is possibly TRBD1 (5 bases). The CDR3 consists of 14 residues. The V and J ends lost 7 bases and 1 base respectively, with 13 bases between them. Germline V lookup: CDR1 MNHEY, CDR2 SVGAGI. In nucleotides, the CDR3 is TGTGCCAGCACCCTCAGGGCAGGGAACACTGAAGCTTTCTTT. It codes for CASTLRAGNTEAFF.

The genes are TRBV4-1 and TRBJ1-1, with TRBD1 matching over 8 bases. V shed 1 base, J shed 3 bases, and the junction held 4 bases outside the gene matches. Germline CDR1 MGHRA, CDR2 YSYEKL. The CDR3 has 15 amino acids. CDR3 nucleotides: TGCGCCAGCAGCCAAGGGCCAGGGGGCCACACTGAAGCTTTCTTT. Translating gives CASSQGPGGHTEAFF.

This chain uses TRBV9 with TRBJ1-6; D may be TRBD1 (5 bases). Germline V CDR1 and CDR2: SGDLS, YYNGEE. The V gene lost 0 bases and the J gene lost 15 bases, with 10 bases spanning the gap. The CDR3 is made up of 12 amino acids. CDR3 sequence reads: CASSVGGGDLHF. The CDR3 DNA is TGTGCCAGCAGCGTAGGGGGAGGGGACCTCCACTTT.

The CDR3 region has the DNA TGTGCCAGCAGCTCAGGACTAGCGGCTAGCTCCTACAATGAGCAGTTCTTC. This translates into CASSSGLAASSYNEQFF. V is TRBV7-6 and J is TRBJ2-1; 10 bases fit TRBD2. Germline CDR1 SGHVS, CDR2 FNYEAQ. After removal of 4 bases from V and 0 bases from J, the junction contained 6 bases not matched to a gene. The CDR3 is made up of 17 amino acids.

This clone was seen once. The chain employs TRBV28 and TRBJ1-2; 9 bases agree with TRBD1. This CDR3 region has 13 residues. The trim removed 8 bases at V and 8 bases at J, leaving 9 bases unmatched. Germline values: CDR1 MDHEN, CDR2 SYDVKM. The CDR3 reads CASQGQGSRGYTF. In DNA form, the CDR3 reads TGTGCCAGCCAAGGACAGGGGTCTAGGGGCTACACCTTC.

The rearrangement joins TRBV30 to TRBJ1-5; TRBD1 agrees at 7 bases. The J segment lost 3 bases and the V segment lost 0 bases, leaving 5 bases of the junction unmatched. The CDR3 is 15 amino acids. Germline loops: CDR1 GTSNPN, CDR2 SVGIG (reference sequence). In DNA, the CDR3 is TGTGCCTGGAGTGTACGGACAGGCCCCAATCAGCCCCAGCATTTT. Encoded protein: CAWSVRTGPNQPQHF.

This chain links TRBV5-1 with TRBJ2-1, with a weak D call TRBD2 (5 bases). The V gene's germline CDR1 is SGHRS and CDR2 YFSETQ. Trimming left V 4 bases short and J 0 bases short, with 17 bases between. This CDR3 contains 17 residues. CDR3 amino acids: CASSRRRTENSYNEQFF. In nucleotides, the CDR3 is TGCGCCAGCAGCCGGAGGAGGACGGAAAACTCCTACAATGAGCAGTTCTTC.

The chain employs TRBV10-3 and TRBJ1-1, with 9 bases fitting TRBD1. Trimming at V came to 0 bases and at J to 1 base, leaving 0 bases not matched to a gene. CDR3 size: 15 residues. The V gene's germline CDR1 is ENHRY and CDR2 SYGVKD. DNA for the CDR3: TGTGCCATCAGTGAGTCGACAGGGGGGAACACTGAAGCTTTCTTT. As protein: CAISESTGGNTEAFF.

The CDR3 region is CSASRQTERSPLHF. DNA of the CDR3: TGCAGTGCTAGTAGACAGACGGAACGTTCACCCCTCCACTTT. The chain is built from TRBV20-1 and TRBJ1-6; possible D gene TRBD1, 5 bases. The ends were cut back, 3 bases at V and 9 bases at J, with 15 bases in the middle. CDR1 and CDR2 (germline): DFQATT, SNEGSKA (reference sequence). The CDR3 contains 14 residues.

V and J are TRBV2 and TRBJ1-1, with TRBD1 identical over 8 bases. The germline CDR1 and CDR2 sequences are SNHLY and FYNNEI. The CDR3 length is 15 residues. V was pared by 1 base and J by 2 bases, with 3 bases of the junction left unmatched. The CDR3 reads CASSEDRGGNTEAFF. DNA for the CDR3: TGTGCCAGCAGTGAAGACAGGGGGGGAAACACTGAAGCTTTCTTT.

The chain combines TRBV5-1 with TRBJ1-1; D is unresolved. The germline gives CDR1 SGHRS, CDR2 YFSETQ. V lost 0 bases, J lost 2 bases, and 11 bases lay in between. This CDR3 is built from 15 residues. The CDR3 DNA sequence: TGCGCCAGCAGCTTGGTTGGCAGATCCAACACTGAAGCTTTCTTT. This codes for CASSLVGRSNTEAFF.

The rearrangement uses TRBV6-2 or TRBV6-3 and TRBJ1-1; possible D gene TRBD1, 6 bases. Germline V gene sequence: CDR1 MNHEY, CDR2 SVGEGT. The CDR3 is made up of 15 amino acids. V was pared by 2 bases and J by 2 bases, with 12 bases between. This CDR3 is CASSYPQGHNTEAFF. As DNA, the CDR3 is TGTGCCAGCAGTTACCCACAGGGTCATAACACTGAAGCTTTCTTT.

This clone was found once. The V call is TRBV28, the J call TRBJ2-5; D possibly corresponds to TRBD2 (6 bases). Trimming stripped 6 bases from V and 9 bases from J, with 20 bases between. In germline, CDR1 is MDHEN, CDR2 SYDVKM. This CDR3 is 14 amino acids long. Here the CDR3 reads CASRGGVWGRSQYF. CDR3 bases: TGTGCCAGCAGGGGGGGTGTATGGGGTAGGTCCCAGTACTTC.

The chain has TRBV6-1 and TRBJ2-3; 10 positions match TRBD2. The CDR3 spans 17 residues. The ends lost 1 base at V and 3 bases at J; junction bases unmatched: 7. Germline V gene data show CDR1 as MNHNS and CDR2 as SASEGT. The CDR3 is CASSEVPSGSGTDTQYF. The CDR3 DNA is TGTGCCAGCAGTGAAGTTCCTAGCGGGAGCGGGACAGATACGCAGTATTTT.

V is TRBV2 and J is TRBJ2-5; 8 bases are shared with TRBD1. V shed 3 bases, J shed 5 bases, and the junction held 8 bases outside the gene matches. The length of the CDR3 is 15 residues. Germline V CDR1 and CDR2: SNHLY, FYNNEI. The CDR3 bases are TGTGCCAGCAGTGACGACAGGGGAAGAATGGAGACCCAGTACTTC. It codes for CASSDDRGRMETQYF.

The rearrangement links TRBV7-9 to TRBJ2-3; 9 nucleotides line up with TRBD2. Trimming cost V 3 bases and J 4 bases; bases outside gene matches: 8. Germline V gene sequence: CDR1 SEHNR, CDR2 FQNEAQ (reference sequence). There are 16 residues in the CDR3. CDR3 DNA: TGTGCCAGCAGCTTCTGGGCGGGAGGGCCCTCAGATACGCAGTATTTT. It codes for CASSFWAGGPSDTQYF.

This clone was seen a handful of times. This chain connects TRBV7-8 to TRBJ1-3, with a tentative D call TRBD1 (5 bases). Germline loops: CDR1 SGHVS, CDR2 FQNEAQ. CDR3 length equals 17 residues. Trimming shortened V by 5 bases and J by 2 bases, and 19 bases separated the two germline ends. The CDR3 loop reads CASSTLSQGGAGNTIYF. CDR3 nucleotides: TGTGCCAGCAGCACACTTTCGCAGGGAGGGGCTGGAAACACCATATATTTT. The full variable domain, with the rest looked up from reference TRBV7-8 and TRBJ1-3, is GAGVSQSPRYKVAKRGQDVALRCDPISGHVSLFWYQQALGQGPEFLTYFQNEAQLDKSGLPSDRFFAERPEGSVSTLKIQRTQQEDSAVYLCASSTLSQGGAGNTIYFGEGSWLTVV.

J is TRBJ2-1 and V is TRBV6-2 or TRBV6-3; maybe TRBD1 (5 bases). This CDR3 is built from 14 residues. Germline loops: CDR1 MNHEY, CDR2 SVGEGT. The V and J ends lost 6 bases and 1 base respectively, with 10 bases between them. CDR3 loop: CASSTRQSYNEQFF. Here the CDR3 DNA reads TGTGCCAGCAGCACCAGACAGTCCTACAATGAGCAGTTCTTC.

J is TRBJ1-4 and V is TRBV28; D is unresolved. Trimming removed 4 bases at V and 0 bases at J, with 9 bases between. Germline V gene sequence: CDR1 MDHEN, CDR2 SYDVKM. The CDR3 loop spans 15 amino acids. In DNA form, the CDR3 reads TGTGCCAGCAGTTGGGAGGGTGCAACTAATGAAAAACTGTTTTTT. It codes for CASSWEGATNEKLFF. The full variable domain, in which reference TRBV28 and TRBJ1-4 provide the parts outside the CDR3, is DVKVTQSSRYLVKRTGEKVFLECVQDMDHENMFWYRQDPGLGLRLIYFSYDVKMKEKGDIPEGYSVSREKKERFSLILESASTNQTSMYLCASSWEGATNEKLFFGSGTQLSVL.